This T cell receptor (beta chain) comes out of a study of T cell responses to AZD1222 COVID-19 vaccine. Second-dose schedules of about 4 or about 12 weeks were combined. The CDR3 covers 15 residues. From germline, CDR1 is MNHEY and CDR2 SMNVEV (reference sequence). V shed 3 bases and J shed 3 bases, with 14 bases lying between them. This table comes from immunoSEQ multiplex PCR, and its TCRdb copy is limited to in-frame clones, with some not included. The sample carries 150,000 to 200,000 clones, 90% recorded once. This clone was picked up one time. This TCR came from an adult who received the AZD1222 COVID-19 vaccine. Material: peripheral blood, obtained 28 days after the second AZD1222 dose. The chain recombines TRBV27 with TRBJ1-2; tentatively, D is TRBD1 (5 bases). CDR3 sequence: CASSFGNRGDYGYTF. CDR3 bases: TGTGCCAGCAGTTTTGGTAATCGGGGCGACTATGGCTACACCTTC.